These 20 T cell receptor beta chains were sequenced from one sample in a study of shared T cell receptors in the human thymus. Profiled with immunoSEQ multiplex PCR; TCRdb holds only in-frame clones, not every one. The repertoire has some 720,000 clones, 88% of them found once; the top ten carry roughly 0.0097%. The sample was also linked to a second study, of human thymus T cells.

Sequences were obtained from thymocytes. These receptors originate from a boy under three years old with a congenital heart defect.

The gene calls are TRBV28 and TRBJ2-3, with 11 bases lining up with TRBD1. J lost 4 bases, V lost 9 bases, and 3 bases had no gene match. This CDR3 comprises 13 residues. The germline CDR1 and CDR2 sequences are MDHEN and SYDVKM. The CDR3 sequence: CASGQGAADTQYF. CDR3 sequence (DNA): TGTGCCAGTGGACAGGGGGCCGCAGATACGCAGTATTTT. Full variable domain (remainder filled in from reference TRBV28 and TRBJ2-3): DVKVTQSSRYLVKRTGEKVFLECVQDMDHENMFWYRQDPGLGLRLIYFSYDVKMKEKGDIPEGYSVSREKKERFSLILESASTNQTSMYLCASGQGAADTQYFGPGTRLTVL.

V usage is TRBV6-8 and J usage is TRBJ2-5, with D possibly matching TRBD2 (5 bases). Germline CDR1 and CDR2: MNHGY and SAAAGT. The V gene lost 0 bases and the J gene lost 6 bases, with 11 bases spanning the gap. The CDR3 extends over 14 amino acids. CDR3 loop: CASSYSGPGKTQYF. The CDR3 DNA follows: TGTGCCAGCAGTTACTCTGGTCCGGGGAAGACCCAGTACTTC.

The chain uses TRBV5-1 and TRBJ2-5; TRBD2 is a possible D gene (5 bases). This CDR3 is 14 amino acids long. With 2 bases removed from V and 1 base from J, the gap between germline ends came to 9 bases. Germline CDR1 and CDR2: SGHRS and YFSETQ. The CDR3 nucleotides read TGCGCCAGCAGCTTTAAGGACTTCCAAGAGACCCAGTACTTC. Protein sequence: CASSFKDFQETQYF.

The chain combines TRBV6-5 with TRBJ1-5; D is ambiguous. V shed 2 bases and J shed 9 bases, with 14 bases lying between them. The CDR3 consists of 14 residues. The V gene's germline CDR1 is MNHEY and CDR2 SVGAGI. The CDR3 sequence is CASSYLAFLPPQHF. DNA of the CDR3: TGTGCCAGCAGTTACCTGGCCTTTTTACCGCCCCAGCATTTT.

The chain combines TRBV9 with TRBJ2-3; TRBD2 might be the D (6 bases). Trimming stripped 3 bases from V and 7 bases from J, with 18 bases between. The CDR3 totals 15 residues. The germline V gene has CDR1 SGDLS and CDR2 YYNGEE. CDR3 sequence: CASSAETRATYTQYF. For the CDR3, the DNA is TGTGCCAGCAGCGCCGAGACTAGGGCAACCTATACGCAGTATTTT.

The chain couples TRBV4-3 to TRBJ1-2; D unresolved. V was cut by 2 bases and J by 5 bases, with 12 bases left in between. Germline loops: CDR1 LGHNA, CDR2 YSLEER. The CDR3 is 14 residues long. The CDR3 DNA reads as TGCGCCAGCAGCCAAATCAGGTCGAGATATGGCTACACCTTC. Protein: CASSQIRSRYGYTF.

The chain employs TRBV27 and TRBJ2-7; 12 bases fit TRBD2. The CDR3 totals 18 residues. The germline V gene encodes CDR1 MNHEY and CDR2 SMNVEV (reference sequence). J was trimmed by 4 bases and V by 4 bases; bases with no gene match: 14. The chain's CDR3 is CASSSDASGRADGYEQYF. The DNA of the CDR3 is TGTGCCAGCAGTTCCGACGCTAGCGGGAGGGCCGACGGGTACGAGCAGTACTTC.

The chain is built from TRBV11-2 and TRBJ2-1; 8 nucleotides align to TRBD2. The J segment lost 1 base and the V segment lost 8 bases, leaving 4 bases of the junction unmatched. Germline assignment: CDR1 SGHAT and CDR2 FQNNGV. CDR3 length: 14 residues. In DNA form, the CDR3 reads TGTGCCAGCTCCGGACTAGCATCCTACAATGAGCAGTTCTTC. It codes for CASSGLASYNEQFF.

Regarding this clone: At the DNA level, this CDR3 is encoded by other sequences in the same sample as well. The CDR3 protein is CASTAGSMNTEAFF. The DNA of the CDR3 is TGTGCGTCAACGGCAGGCTCCATGAACACTGAAGCTTTCTTT. The rearrangement uses TRBV19 and TRBJ1-1, with no clear D. In germline, CDR1 is LNHDA, CDR2 SQIVND (reference sequence). The CDR3 totals 14 residues. Together with reference TRBV19 and TRBJ1-1, the CDR3 gives the full variable domain: DGGITQSPKYLFRKEGQNVTLSCEQNLNHDAMYWYRQDPGQGLRLIYYSQIVNDFQKGDIAEGYSVSREKKESFPLTVTSAQKNPTAFYLCASTAGSMNTEAFFGQGTRLTVV.

This chain joins TRBV7-6 and TRBJ2-7; D unclear. Trimming removed 4 bases from V and 3 bases from J, with 19 bases in between. The CDR3 sequence is 16 residues long. CDR1 and CDR2 from the germline V gene are SGHVS and FNYEAQ. CDR3 nucleotide sequence: TGTGCCAGCAGCTCCCCCCGTGGTATGTTTAGCTACGAGCAGTACTTC. Its translation: CASSSPRGMFSYEQYF.

This clone occurred once. This sequence joins TRBV5-6 and TRBJ1-2, with D perhaps TRBD1 (5 bases). Looked up from germline, CDR1 is SGHDT and CDR2 is YYEEEE. This CDR3 is built from 15 residues. V was shortened by 0 bases and J by 0 bases, with 9 bases between the two germline ends. CDR3 protein: CASSLGGGPNYGYTF. Written as DNA, the CDR3 is TGTGCCAGCAGCTTGGGGGGGGGACCTAACTATGGCTACACCTTC.

The chain is built from TRBV4-2 and TRBJ2-1; 13 bases map to TRBD2. V was clipped by 1 base and J by 9 bases; unmatched bases: 6. Germline V gene data show CDR1 as LGHNA and CDR2 as YNFKEQ. This CDR3 is built from 16 residues. In DNA form, the CDR3 reads TGTGCCAGCAGCCAAGGGAGGACTAGCGGGAGAGGTGAGCAGTTCTTC. As protein: CASSQGRTSGRGEQFF.

CDR3 sequence reads: CASSQGLPIARTNNEKLFF. The CDR3 region has the DNA TGTGCCAGCAGCCAAGGCCTACCAATAGCCAGGACTAACAATGAAAAACTGTTTTTT. This rearrangement joins TRBV4-2 to TRBJ1-4; unclear D gene. This CDR3 is built from 19 residues. Trimming pared 1 base from V and 5 bases from J, leaving 23 bases between. Germline V gene lookup returns CDR1 LGHNA and CDR2 YNFKEQ.

The gene calls are TRBV7-2 and TRBJ1-1, with TRBD1 matching over 7 bases. Unmatched junction bases numbered 15, after V lost 1 base and J lost 10 bases. Germline V gene data show CDR1 as SGHTA and CDR2 as FQGNSA. The length of the CDR3 is 16 residues. In DNA form, the CDR3 reads TGTGCCAGCAGCTTAGGGAAGGGGGCAAGGAACCCGGGAGCTTTCTTT. Translation gives CASSLGKGARNPGAFF. The entire variable domain, with the rest obtained from reference TRBV7-2 and TRBJ1-1, is as follows: GAGVSQSPSNKVTEKGKDVELRCDPISGHTALYWYRQSLGQGLEFLIYFQGNSAPDKSGLPSDRFSAERTGGSVSTLTIQRTQQEDSAVYLCASSLGKGARNPGAFFGQGTRLTVV.

The chain is built from TRBV4-1 and TRBJ1-2; D is perhaps TRBD1 (5 bases). There are 15 residues in the CDR3. Trimming left V 1 base short and J 3 bases short, with 12 bases between. Germline V CDR1 and CDR2: MGHRA, YSYEKL. The CDR3 loop reads CASSQAKGHDYGYTF. CDR3 bases: TGCGCCAGCAGCCAAGCTAAGGGGCACGACTATGGCTACACCTTC.

This clone was found once. The V gene is TRBV6-6, the J gene TRBJ2-7; maybe TRBD2 (6 bases). Per the germline V gene, CDR1 is MNHNY and CDR2 is SVGAGI (reference sequence). This CDR3 has 15 amino acids. V lost 2 bases and J lost 4, with 15 bases in between. The CDR3 sequence: CASSYLRESRYEQYF. The CDR3 DNA follows: TGTGCCAGCAGTTACCTCCGGGAGTCTCGGTACGAGCAGTACTTC.

CDR3 sequence: CSALNSVEQFF. Written as DNA, the CDR3 is TGCAGTGCCCTGAACTCGGTAGAGCAGTTCTTC. The chain joins TRBV20-1 to TRBJ2-1; D is undetermined. Trimming pared 6 bases from V and 10 bases from J, leaving 13 bases between. The CDR3 spans 11 residues. Germline V gene sequence: CDR1 DFQATT, CDR2 SNEGSKA (reference sequence).

The V and J genes are TRBV5-4 and TRBJ1-1; D might be TRBD1 (5 bases). The V gene's germline CDR1 is SGHNT and CDR2 YYREEE (reference sequence). Trimming shortened V by 0 bases and J by 7 bases, and 16 bases separated the two germline ends. This CDR3 has 15 amino acids. The CDR3 DNA reads TGTGCCAGCAGCTTGGGGAAGGGGCGAGGAGATGAAGCTTTCTTT. It encodes CASSLGKGRGDEAFF.

The chain combines TRBV6-1 with TRBJ1-5, with a tentative D call TRBD1 (5 bases). The V end was cut by 8 bases, the J end by 1 base, with 12 bases between. In germline, CDR1 is MNHNS, CDR2 SASEGT. The CDR3 extends over 14 amino acids. The CDR3 loop is CASQGFRSNQPQHF. Written as DNA, the CDR3 is TGTGCCAGCCAGGGATTTCGAAGCAATCAGCCCCAGCATTTT.

The rearrangement links TRBV14 to TRBJ2-5; 7 bases line up with TRBD1. Losses at the gene ends were 4 bases for V and 2 bases for J; bases not matched to a gene: 4. This CDR3 contains 14 residues. Per the germline V gene, CDR1 is SGHDN and CDR2 is FVKESK. The CDR3 region has the DNA TGTGCCAGCAGCCGAGGGACAGCACAAGAGACCCAGTACTTC. It codes for CASSRGTAQETQYF.